This T cell receptor (beta chain) was captured in a study of T cells in Graves' hyperthyroidism and ophthalmopathy. This clonotype appeared many times. The V end was cut by 6 bases, the J end by 6 bases, with 10 bases between. Germline lookup yields CDR1 MDHEN and CDR2 SYDVKM. This CDR3 is built from 12 residues. RNA transcripts were the template for amplifying TCR beta CDR3 regions. In the first-round RT-PCR of the TCR CDR3, the HTBI primer set was used. In TCRdb, the multiplex PCR reads were re-called with MiXCR into one record per CDR3 protein. Counted here are 250,000 to 300,000 distinct CDR3 sequences, roughly 13% occurring once; the ten biggest clones make up roughly 7.7%.

The rearrangement uses TRBV28 and TRBJ2-3; D remains unclear. Material for sequencing was blood. The receptor's source is a woman aged 40 to 50 with Graves' hyperthyroidism. CDR3 sequence: CASSGRRDTQYF. CDR3 DNA sequence: TGTGCCAGCAGCGGTCGCAGGGATACGCAGTATTTT.